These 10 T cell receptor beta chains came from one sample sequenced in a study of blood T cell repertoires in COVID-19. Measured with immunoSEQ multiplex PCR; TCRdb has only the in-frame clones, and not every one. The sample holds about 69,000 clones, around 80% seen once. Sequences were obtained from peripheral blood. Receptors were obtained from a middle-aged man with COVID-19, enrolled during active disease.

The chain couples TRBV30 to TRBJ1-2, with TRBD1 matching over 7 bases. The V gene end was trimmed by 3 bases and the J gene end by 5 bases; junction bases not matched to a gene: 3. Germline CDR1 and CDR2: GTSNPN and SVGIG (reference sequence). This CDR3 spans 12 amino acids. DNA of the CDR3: TGTGCCTGGAGCTCAGGGGGATATGGCTACACCTTC. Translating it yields CAWSSGGYGYTF.

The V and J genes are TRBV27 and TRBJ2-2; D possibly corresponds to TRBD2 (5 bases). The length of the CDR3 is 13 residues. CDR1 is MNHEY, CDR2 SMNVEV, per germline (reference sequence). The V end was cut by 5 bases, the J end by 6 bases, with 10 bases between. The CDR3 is CASSETRAGELFF. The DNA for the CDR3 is TGTGCCAGCAGTGAAACTAGAGCCGGGGAGCTGTTTTTT.

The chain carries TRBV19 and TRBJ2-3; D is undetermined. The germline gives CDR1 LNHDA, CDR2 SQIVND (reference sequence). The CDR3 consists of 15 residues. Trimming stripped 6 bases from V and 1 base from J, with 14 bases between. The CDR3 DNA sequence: TGTGCCAGTAGGTCCTTCGGCGGCGGCACAGATACGCAGTATTTT. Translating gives CASRSFGGGTDTQYF.

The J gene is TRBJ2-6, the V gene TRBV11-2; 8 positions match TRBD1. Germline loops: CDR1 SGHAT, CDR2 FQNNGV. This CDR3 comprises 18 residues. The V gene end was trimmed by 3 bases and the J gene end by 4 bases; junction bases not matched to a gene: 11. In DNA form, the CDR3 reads TGTGCCAGCAGCTTGGCGGGACAGGCAAGAAGGGGGGCCAACGTCCTGACTTTC. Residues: CASSLAGQARRGANVLTF.

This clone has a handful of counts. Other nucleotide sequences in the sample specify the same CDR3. CDR3 loop: CASSYSGTGNQPQHF. The DNA of the CDR3 is TGTGCCAGCAGTTATTCCGGGACAGGGAATCAGCCCCAGCATTTT. The V gene is TRBV6-5, the J gene TRBJ1-5; 9 bases are a match to TRBD1. V trimming: 3 bases; J trimming: 4 bases; junction bases outside the gene matches: 4. The CDR3 contains 15 residues. Germline loops: CDR1 MNHEY, CDR2 SVGAGI.

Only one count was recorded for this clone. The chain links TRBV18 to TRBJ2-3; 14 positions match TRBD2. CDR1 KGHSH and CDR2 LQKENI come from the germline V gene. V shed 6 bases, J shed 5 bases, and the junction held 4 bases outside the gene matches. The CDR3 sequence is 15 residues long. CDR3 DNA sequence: TGTGCCAGCTCTCCGGGACTAGCGGGGGTAGATACGCAGTATTTT. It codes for CASSPGLAGVDTQYF.

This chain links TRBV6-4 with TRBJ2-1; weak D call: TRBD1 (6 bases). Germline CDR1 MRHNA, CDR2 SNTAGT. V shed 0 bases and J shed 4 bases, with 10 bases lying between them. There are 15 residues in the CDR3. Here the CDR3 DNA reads TGTGCCAGCAGTGACTCAGGGACACCGTACAATGAGCAGTTCTTC. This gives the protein CASSDSGTPYNEQFF.

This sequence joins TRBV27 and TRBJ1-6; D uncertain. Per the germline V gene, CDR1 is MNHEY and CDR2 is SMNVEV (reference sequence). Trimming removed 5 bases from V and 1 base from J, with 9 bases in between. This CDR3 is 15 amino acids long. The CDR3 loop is CASSHTRSYNSPLHF. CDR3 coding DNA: TGTGCCAGCAGTCATACCAGGTCCTATAATTCACCCCTCCACTTT.

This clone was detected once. The CDR3 DNA follows: TGCGCCAGCAGCCACACAGGGGAGGATGGCTATGGCTACACCTTC. Protein sequence: CASSHTGEDGYGYTF. This sequence joins TRBV4-1 and TRBJ1-2; 7 bases fit TRBD1. The CDR3 spans 15 residues. V lost 3 bases and J lost 4; bases outside the gene matches: 8. Germline loops: CDR1 MGHRA, CDR2 YSYEKL.

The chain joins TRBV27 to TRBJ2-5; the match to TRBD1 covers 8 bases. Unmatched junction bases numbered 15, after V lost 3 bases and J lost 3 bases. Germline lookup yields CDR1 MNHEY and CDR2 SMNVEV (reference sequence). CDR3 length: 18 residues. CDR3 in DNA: TGTGCCAGCAGTTTTATGAGTATAGGGACAGGTTTCAAAGAGACCCAGTACTTC. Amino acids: CASSFMSIGTGFKETQYF.